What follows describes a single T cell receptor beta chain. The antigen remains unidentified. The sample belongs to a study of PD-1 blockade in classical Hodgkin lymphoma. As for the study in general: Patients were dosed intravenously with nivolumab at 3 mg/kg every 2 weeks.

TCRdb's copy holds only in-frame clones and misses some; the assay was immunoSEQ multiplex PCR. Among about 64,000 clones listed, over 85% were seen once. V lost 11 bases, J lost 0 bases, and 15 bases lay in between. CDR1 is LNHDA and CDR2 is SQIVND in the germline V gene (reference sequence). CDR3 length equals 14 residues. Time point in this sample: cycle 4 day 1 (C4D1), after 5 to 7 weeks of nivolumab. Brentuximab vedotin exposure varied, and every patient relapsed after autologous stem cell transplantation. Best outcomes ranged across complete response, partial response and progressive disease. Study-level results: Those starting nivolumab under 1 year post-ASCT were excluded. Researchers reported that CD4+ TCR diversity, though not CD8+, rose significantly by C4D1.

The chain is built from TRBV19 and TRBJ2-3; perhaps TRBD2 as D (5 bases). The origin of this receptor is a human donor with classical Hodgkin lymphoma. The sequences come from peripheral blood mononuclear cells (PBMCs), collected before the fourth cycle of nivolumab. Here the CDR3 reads CAGRGPLSTDTQYF. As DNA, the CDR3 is TGTGCCGGCCGGGGTCCTCTCAGCACAGATACGCAGTATTTT. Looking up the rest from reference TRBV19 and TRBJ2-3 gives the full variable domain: DGGITQSPKYLFRKEGQNVTLSCEQNLNHDAMYWYRQDPGQGLRLIYYSQIVNDFQKGDIAEGYSVSREKKESFPLTVTSAQKNPTAFYLCAGRGPLSTDTQYFGPGTRLTVL.